What follows are 26 T cell receptor beta chains derived from one specimen sequenced in a study of shared T cell receptors in the human thymus. The protocol was immunoSEQ multiplex PCR, while the TCRdb copy is restricted to in-frame clones and leaves out a portion. The sample contains approximately 730,000 clones, approximately 85% of which appear only once. Another study also made use of these data, one on human thymus T cells.

Material: thymocytes. The receptors originated from a girl in the first two years of life with a congenital heart defect.

This chain connects TRBV5-1 to TRBJ1-6, with a weak D call TRBD1 (6 bases). This CDR3 comprises 16 residues. Trimming stripped 4 bases from V and 11 bases from J, with 22 bases between. Germline V gene data show CDR1 as SGHRS and CDR2 as YFSETQ. The CDR3 nucleotides are TGCGCCAGCAGCCCCTCCTTCTCGCAGGGGAGTCCACCCCTCCACTTT. This translates into CASSPSFSQGSPPLHF.

The chain recombines TRBV11-2 with TRBJ1-2; possible D gene TRBD1, 5 bases. The CDR3 length is 15 residues. V was clipped by 4 bases and J by 2 bases, with 14 bases between them. The germline CDR1 and CDR2 sequences are SGHAT and FQNNGV. CDR3 nucleotides: TGTGCCAGCAGCTCCTCTGGGGCGGGGAACTATGGCTACACCTTC. This sequence encodes CASSSSGAGNYGYTF.

The table lists this clone with a count of one. V usage is TRBV25-1 and J usage is TRBJ2-7, with D possibly matching TRBD2 (6 bases). The germline V and J ends were trimmed by 5 bases and 9 bases, with 11 bases remaining between them. The CDR3 loop spans 11 amino acids. Germline V gene sequence: CDR1 MGHDK, CDR2 SYGVNS. This chain's CDR3 is CASSTRGWQYF. CDR3 coding DNA: TGTGCCAGCAGTACCCGGGGGTGGCAGTACTTC.

This clone was observed once. V usage is TRBV4-3 and J usage is TRBJ2-7; D perhaps matches TRBD2 (7 bases). V gave up 0 bases and J gave up 2 bases, with 14 bases separating them. CDR3 size: 16 residues. Germline lookup yields CDR1 LGHNA and CDR2 YSLEER. In DNA form, the CDR3 reads TGCGCCAGCAGCCAAGATCGAGGGGGGGAGCCCTACGAGCAGTACTTC. This gives the protein CASSQDRGGEPYEQYF.

The chain uses TRBV5-1 and TRBJ1-2, with D perhaps matching TRBD1 (5 bases). The ends were cut back, 1 base at V and 7 bases at J, with 8 bases in the middle. The CDR3 spans 12 residues. CDR1 SGHRS and CDR2 YFSETQ come from the germline V gene. CDR3 amino acids: CASSLIGGGYTF. CDR3 bases: TGCGCCAGCAGCTTGATCGGGGGTGGCTACACCTTC.

The rearrangement uses TRBV25-1 and TRBJ1-3; 7 bases line up with TRBD1. From germline, CDR1 is MGHDK and CDR2 SYGVNS. This CDR3 region has 16 residues. Trimming cost V 2 bases and J 0 bases; bases outside gene matches: 4. The CDR3 bases are TGTGCCAGCAGTGAAAGGGGGCGGAGCTCTGGAAACACCATATATTTT. This gives the protein CASSERGRSSGNTIYF.

The chain recombines TRBV18 with TRBJ1-1; D perhaps matches TRBD1 (5 bases). The CDR3 is made up of 15 amino acids. Per germline, CDR1 KGHSH and CDR2 LQKENI. V lost 2 bases and J lost 3, with 13 bases in between. The CDR3 is CASSPGGRGDTEAFF. The CDR3 DNA reads TGTGCCAGCTCACCAGGTGGTCGGGGGGACACTGAAGCTTTCTTT.

This chain links TRBV11-2 with TRBJ2-7; a weak D match, TRBD1 (5 bases). The CDR3 sequence is 14 residues long. In germline, CDR1 is SGHAT, CDR2 FQNNGV. Trimming removed 4 bases at V and 5 bases at J, with 15 bases between. CDR3 nucleotide sequence: TGTGCCAGCAGCTCGACAGTCGGCCCCGACGAGCAGTACTTC. The encoded protein is CASSSTVGPDEQYF.

CDR3 protein: CASSLYYKIHRGIPTLTYGYTF. The CDR3, as DNA: TGTGCCAGCAGTTTATACTACAAAATCCACAGGGGGATCCCCACCCTTACCTATGGCTACACCTTC. V gene TRBV27 combines with J gene TRBJ1-2; 8 bases fit TRBD1. V lost 1 base, J lost 4 bases, and 26 bases stayed unmatched. Germline V lookup: CDR1 MNHEY, CDR2 SMNVEV (reference sequence). The CDR3 is 22 residues long.

In the case of this clone: The junction differs from germline at one of its ends, possibly a read error. V usage is TRBV5-6 and J usage is TRBJ2-7; 8 positions match TRBD1. The CDR3 extends over 16 amino acids. The V gene's germline CDR1 is SGHDT and CDR2 YYEEEE. The CDR3 spells CASRLEDRDFSYEQYF. CDR3 DNA sequence: TGTGCCAGCAGATTGGAGGACAGGGATTTCTCCTACGAGCAGTACTTC.

The chain couples TRBV5-1 to TRBJ2-7; 9 nucleotides align to TRBD1. J lost 5 bases, V lost 0 bases, and 9 bases had no gene match. Germline CDR1 reads SGHRS; CDR2 reads YFSETQ. The CDR3 contains 16 residues. The CDR3 reads CASSLAMGQGVNEQYF. In nucleotides, the CDR3 is TGCGCCAGCAGCTTGGCTATGGGACAGGGAGTTAACGAGCAGTACTTC.

The chain links TRBV10-3 to TRBJ2-6; D not certain. From germline, CDR1 is ENHRY and CDR2 SYGVKD. This CDR3 is built from 14 residues. Trimming pared 10 bases from V and 0 bases from J, leaving 10 bases between. The CDR3 DNA reads TGTGCCACTTCCCTCTACTCTGGGGCCAACGTCCTGACTTTC. Translation: CATSLYSGANVLTF.

J is TRBJ1-1 and V is TRBV5-6; D unclear. The CDR3 runs 14 residues. CDR1 and CDR2 from the germline V gene are SGHDT and YYEEEE. V lost 0 bases, J lost 3 bases, and 9 bases lay in between. CDR3 sequence reads: CASSLAPLDTEAFF. In DNA, the CDR3 is TGTGCCAGCAGCTTGGCCCCACTGGACACTGAAGCTTTCTTT.

J is TRBJ1-2 and V is TRBV5-1; 9 bases are shared with TRBD1. Trimming cost V 5 bases and J 6 bases; bases outside gene matches: 14. This CDR3 comprises 16 residues. Germline assignment: CDR1 SGHRS and CDR2 YFSETQ. The CDR3 sequence: CASREGPEQGANGYTF. CDR3 nucleotide sequence: TGCGCCAGCAGGGAGGGACCCGAACAGGGGGCTAATGGCTACACCTTC.

This clone was seen only a few times. V usage is TRBV19 and J usage is TRBJ1-2, with a possible D match to TRBD1 (6 bases). Trimming pared 4 bases from V and 4 bases from J, leaving 13 bases between. Per the germline V gene, CDR1 is LNHDA and CDR2 is SQIVND (reference sequence). CDR3 length equals 14 residues. CDR3 region: CASSKYRARYGYTF. DNA for the CDR3: TGTGCCAGTAGTAAATACAGGGCGCGCTATGGCTACACCTTC. Drawing the rest from reference TRBV19 and TRBJ1-2, the complete variable domain is DGGITQSPKYLFRKEGQNVTLSCEQNLNHDAMYWYRQDPGQGLRLIYYSQIVNDFQKGDIAEGYSVSREKKESFPLTVTSAQKNPTAFYLCASSKYRARYGYTFGSGTRLTVV.

The chain joins TRBV6-1 to TRBJ2-3, with 7 bases aligning to TRBD1. Germline lookup yields CDR1 MNHNS and CDR2 SASEGT. Trimming at V came to 7 bases and at J to 4 bases, leaving 11 bases not matched to a gene. This CDR3 region has 15 residues. The CDR3 DNA is TGTGCCAGCACCCTGGGGACAGTCCTCCCAGATACGCAGTATTTT. Its translation: CASTLGTVLPDTQYF.

V is TRBV18 and J is TRBJ1-2; 9 positions agree with TRBD1. This CDR3 contains 16 residues. The V gene end was trimmed by 1 base and the J gene end by 3 bases; junction bases not matched to a gene: 6. Germline V gene sequence: CDR1 KGHSH, CDR2 LQKENI. CDR3 protein: CASSPRDRVFDYGYTF. CDR3 sequence (DNA): TGTGCCAGCTCACCACGGGACAGGGTCTTTGACTATGGCTACACCTTC.

The V and J genes are TRBV28 and TRBJ1-1; D call uncertain. The CDR3 sequence is 15 residues long. V was pared by 7 bases and J by 1 base, with 16 bases between. The germline V gene has CDR1 MDHEN and CDR2 SYDVKM. In nucleotides, the CDR3 is TGTGCCAGCACCAAATCCTCACGGGAGAACACTGAAGCTTTCTTT. Translating gives CASTKSSRENTEAFF.

The V gene is TRBV5-4, the J gene TRBJ2-5, with TRBD1 identical over 9 bases. Germline CDR1 is SGHNT and CDR2 is YYREEE (reference sequence). The CDR3 runs to 14 residues. Trimming at V came to 2 bases and at J to 3 bases, leaving 2 bases not matched to a gene. The CDR3 DNA sequence: TGTGCCAGCAGCTTCAGGACAGGGGAAGAGACCCAGTACTTC. This codes for CASSFRTGEETQYF.

CDR3 in DNA: TGTGCCAGCAGTCACACAAACAGGGTATTAGCCAAAAACATTCAGTACTTC. The encoded protein is CASSHTNRVLAKNIQYF. This chain joins TRBV28 and TRBJ2-4; TRBD1 is a possible D gene (6 bases). This CDR3 is built from 17 residues. The ends were cut back, 5 bases at V and 0 bases at J, with 17 bases in the middle. CDR1 and CDR2 (germline): MDHEN, SYDVKM. The full variable domain, with the rest looked up from reference TRBV28 and TRBJ2-4, is DVKVTQSSRYLVKRTGEKVFLECVQDMDHENMFWYRQDPGLGLRLIYFSYDVKMKEKGDIPEGYSVSREKKERFSLILESASTNQTSMYLCASSHTNRVLAKNIQYFGAGTRLSVL.

This chain joins TRBV4-1 and TRBJ2-3; the match to TRBD1 covers 10 bases. Per germline, CDR1 MGHRA and CDR2 YSYEKL. This CDR3 contains 16 residues. V gave up 1 base and J gave up 3 bases; unmatched junction bases: 4. This CDR3 is CASSQGQGAGTDTQYF. The CDR3 DNA sequence: TGCGCCAGCAGCCAAGGACAGGGGGCCGGGACAGATACGCAGTATTTT.

The CDR3 protein is CASSFWTGGKDTEAFF. CDR3 in DNA: TGTGCCAGCAGCTTCTGGACAGGGGGCAAGGACACTGAAGCTTTCTTT. V gene TRBV5-6 combines with J gene TRBJ1-1; 11 nucleotides match TRBD1. The CDR3 length is 16 residues. Trimming took 2 bases from V and 3 from J; bases not matched to a gene: 6. CDR1 and CDR2 (germline): SGHDT, YYEEEE.

This chain connects TRBV12-5 to TRBJ1-2; possible D gene TRBD1, 6 bases. The CDR3 contains 17 residues. Germline V gives CDR1 LGHNT, CDR2 FRNRAP. Trimming left V 1 base short and J 4 bases short, with 19 bases between. The CDR3 reads CASGLDRQVGEGYGYTF. CDR3 DNA sequence: TGTGCTAGTGGTTTGGACAGACAGGTCGGGGAAGGCTATGGCTACACCTTC.

A single count supports this clone. The gene calls are TRBV4-3 and TRBJ1-1; possibly TRBD1 for D (5 bases). The CDR3 has 13 amino acids. The germline CDR1 and CDR2 sequences are LGHNA and YSLEER. V shed 4 bases and J shed 1 base, with 7 bases lying between them. In DNA, the CDR3 is TGCGCCAGCAGCCTACAGGCGAACACTGAAGCTTTCTTT. This sequence encodes CASSLQANTEAFF.

The chain recombines TRBV28 with TRBJ2-7; D possibly corresponds to TRBD2 (5 bases). This CDR3 region has 12 residues. V lost 3 bases and J lost 3, with 6 bases in between. The germline CDR1 and CDR2 sequences are MDHEN and SYDVKM. The CDR3 DNA reads as TGTGCCAGCAGTTTGGCGGGCTACGAGCAGTACTTC. It yields the protein CASSLAGYEQYF. Looking up the rest from reference TRBV28 and TRBJ2-7 gives the full variable domain: DVKVTQSSRYLVKRTGEKVFLECVQDMDHENMFWYRQDPGLGLRLIYFSYDVKMKEKGDIPEGYSVSREKKERFSLILESASTNQTSMYLCASSLAGYEQYFGPGTRLTVT.

About this clone itself: Other DNA sequences in this sample translate to the same CDR3. V usage is TRBV15 and J usage is TRBJ1-6; maybe TRBD1 (5 bases). V lost 0 bases and J lost 7, with 16 bases in between. Germline CDR1 LNHNV, CDR2 YYDKDF (reference sequence). CDR3 length: 17 residues. CDR3 coding DNA: TGTGCCACCAGCAGAGAGGGGCGAGAGAACCGCAATTCACCCCTCCACTTT. It is translated as CATSREGRENRNSPLHF.